This passage covers 28 T cell receptor beta chains from one sample sequenced in a study of blood T cells in healthy people across ages (dated by TCRdb to about 2015). Libraries were constructed by 5' RACE. Sequenced on an Illumina HiSeq 2500. A second PCR of roughly 6 to 11 cycles was run with a J-beta primer mix and a sample-barcoded 5' primer. TCRdb trimmed public reads at Q25 via fastp, called clones via MiXCR and kept in-frame beta chains. For every CDR3 protein sequence, its rows merge into one entry that carries the most common genes and DNA. This sample holds about 2 million distinct CDR3 sequences; about 50% were observed only once. The ten largest clones add up to roughly 2.1% of the sample. Material: blood. These receptors all stem from a woman aged 40 to 50 in good health.

The CDR3 region has the DNA TGTGCCAGCAGCTCCCCGATGGGACTAGGAGCAGATACGCAGTATTTT. It codes for CASSSPMGLGADTQYF. The chain uses TRBV7-8 and TRBJ2-3, with TRBD2 identical over 8 bases. V gave up 4 bases and J gave up 4 bases; unmatched junction bases: 10. This CDR3 is 16 amino acids long. The germline gives CDR1 SGHVS, CDR2 FQNEAQ.

This sequence joins TRBV7-3 and TRBJ2-3; D is undetermined. Between the trimmed V and J ends, which lost 7 bases and 0 bases, there was a span of 14 bases. Germline CDR1 and CDR2: SGHTA and FQGTGA. The CDR3 contains 15 residues. In nucleotides, the CDR3 is TGTGCCAGCAACTTGAGTGCTTCGAGCACAGATACGCAGTATTTT. Translated: CASNLSASSTDTQYF. Variable domain in full (rest from reference TRBV7-3 and TRBJ2-3): GAGVSQTPSNKVTEKGKYVELRCDPISGHTALYWYRQSLGQGPEFLIYFQGTGAADDSGLPNDRFFAVRPEGSVSTLKIQRTERGDSAVYLCASNLSASSTDTQYFGPGTRLTVL.

This clonotype was recorded only once. The gene calls are TRBV4-2 and TRBJ2-7; D perhaps matches TRBD1 (5 bases). From germline, CDR1 is LGHNA and CDR2 YNFKEQ. This CDR3 has 17 amino acids. Trimming stripped 1 base from V and 1 base from J, with 17 bases between. The DNA for the CDR3 is TGTGCCAGCAGCCAAGGGGTTTGGGGCAGTAAATCCTACGAGCAGTACTTC. The encoded protein is CASSQGVWGSKSYEQYF.

The chain couples TRBV29-1 to TRBJ2-5; 14 bases line up with TRBD2. Germline CDR1 SQVTM, CDR2 ANQGSEA. V dropped 6 bases and J dropped 5; count of bases not matched to a gene: 5. The CDR3 sequence is 14 residues long. CDR3 in DNA: TGCAGCGTAGGGACTAGCGGGGGTATCGAGACCCAGTACTTC. Translated, it gives CSVGTSGGIETQYF.

This clonotype was counted only a few times. V usage is TRBV6-5 and J usage is TRBJ2-5, with TRBD2 matching over 7 bases. V shed 8 bases and J 0 bases; nucleotides not matched to a gene: 0. Germline V gene lookup returns CDR1 MNHEY and CDR2 SVGAGI. The CDR3 length is 12 residues. CDR3 residues: CASGGDQETQYF. The CDR3 DNA reads TGTGCCAGCGGGGGGGACCAAGAGACCCAGTACTTC.

The chain joins TRBV7-8 to TRBJ1-1, with D uncertain. V was pared by 5 bases and J by 5 bases, with 12 bases between. The CDR3 contains 13 residues. CDR1 and CDR2 (germline): SGHVS, FQNEAQ. CDR3 nucleotide sequence: TGTGCCAGCAGCCGGGTTTTGGGAACTGAAGCTTTCTTT. This gives the protein CASSRVLGTEAFF.

The chain joins TRBV27 to TRBJ2-4; D is perhaps TRBD1 or TRBD2 (5 bases each). The length of the CDR3 is 16 residues. The V end lost 5 bases, the J end lost 13 bases, and 27 bases lay between the germline ends. Germline V gives CDR1 MNHEY, CDR2 SMNVEV (reference sequence). The CDR3 bases are TGTGCCAGCAGTCCCCTGGTGGGAGATTTAATGGGGGAGCAGTACTTC. The encoded protein is CASSPLVGDLMGEQYF.

The chain recombines TRBV21-1 with TRBJ1-1; the table's D gene call, TRBD1, was not cross checked with the DNA. TRBV21-1 is classified as a pseudogene. This CDR3 is 13 amino acids long. In DNA, the CDR3 is TGTGCGACTAAGGGACAGATGAACACTGAAGCTTTCTTT. Amino acids: CATKGQMNTEAFF.

The chain carries TRBV5-1 and TRBJ1-4; no firm D call. The CDR3 has 14 residues. From germline, CDR1 is SGHRS and CDR2 YFSETQ. V was clipped by 4 bases and J by 8 bases, with 15 bases between them. This CDR3 is CASSPGPTREKLFF. The CDR3 bases are TGCGCCAGCAGCCCCGGGCCCACCCGGGAAAAACTGTTTTTT. Combining the CDR3 with reference TRBV5-1 and TRBJ1-4 gives the whole variable domain KAGVTQTPRYLIKTRGQQVTLSCSPISGHRSVSWYQQTPGQGLQFLFEYFSETQRNKGNFPGRFSGRQFSNSRSEMNVSTLELGDSALYLCASSPGPTREKLFFGSGTQLSVL.

This clonotype was seen only a few times. V usage is TRBV12-3 or TRBV12-4 and J usage is TRBJ2-6; D unresolved. V was shortened by 0 bases and J by 0 bases, with 12 bases between the two germline ends. CDR3 length: 18 residues. The CDR3 DNA follows: TGTGCCAGCAGTTTAGCGCTAGATCCGATCTCTGGGGCCAACGTCCTGACTTTC. Its translation: CASSLALDPISGANVLTF.

The gene calls are TRBV20-1 and TRBJ1-5; D unclear. The CDR3 covers 15 residues. Germline loops: CDR1 DFQATT, CDR2 SNEGSKA (reference sequence). The V end lost 5 bases, the J end lost 5 bases, and 19 bases lay between the germline ends. CDR3 sequence: CSAPPFGREDQPQHF. CDR3 coding DNA: TGCAGTGCTCCCCCGTTTGGGAGGGAGGATCAGCCCCAGCATTTT.

The rearrangement links TRBV10-3 to TRBJ2-7; 8 bases are shared with TRBD2. The junction had 7 bases not matched to a gene; V was cut back by 3 bases and J by 6 bases. Germline values: CDR1 ENHRY, CDR2 SYGVKD. CDR3 length: 14 residues. CDR3 in DNA: TGTGCCATCAGTGAATCGAGCGGGAGTACCGAGCAGTACTTC. Residues: CAISESSGSTEQYF.

This chain uses TRBV27 with TRBJ1-2; 10 bases align to TRBD1. Trimming took 6 bases from V and 2 from J; bases not matched to a gene: 9. The CDR3 covers 16 residues. Germline V gives CDR1 MNHEY, CDR2 SMNVEV (reference sequence). The CDR3 reads CASRTDRGPNNYGYTF. The CDR3 DNA is TGTGCCAGCAGAACTGACAGGGGGCCAAACAACTATGGCTACACCTTC.

The V call is TRBV29-1, the J call TRBJ1-1; D is uncertain. V lost 7 bases to trimming and J lost 3 bases, with 18 bases between them. CDR1 is SQVTM and CDR2 is ANQGSEA in the germline V gene. This CDR3 contains 14 residues. In DNA, the CDR3 is TGCAGCGCCGCGTGGGAACTGTCAGACACTGAAGCTTTCTTT. Residues: CSAAWELSDTEAFF.

This clonotype was counted between two and nine times. The rearrangement uses TRBV25-1 and TRBJ2-4; 7 bases agree with TRBD1. Germline CDR1 and CDR2: MGHDK and SYGVNS. The CDR3 runs to 13 residues. J was trimmed by 5 bases and V by 5 bases; bases with no gene match: 3. CDR3 sequence (DNA): TGTGCCAGCAGTAGTCAGGGGGAAAACATTCAGTACTTC. This sequence encodes CASSSQGENIQYF.

V usage is TRBV7-2 and J usage is TRBJ1-2; tentatively, D is TRBD1 (6 bases). The CDR3 runs 13 residues. Between the trimmed V and J ends, which lost 7 bases and 8 bases, there was a span of 17 bases. The germline V gene encodes CDR1 SGHTA and CDR2 FQGNSA. Written as DNA, the CDR3 is TGTGCCAGCACCGACACCATCAGGGGCGGCTACACCTTC. It yields the protein CASTDTIRGGYTF.

V and J are TRBV4-1 and TRBJ2-4, with 9 nucleotides matching TRBD2. The end of the DNA is better explained by TRBJ2-1, so the J call may be wrong. The CDR3 has 14 residues. Germline loops: CDR1 MGHRA, CDR2 YSYEKL. Written as DNA, the CDR3 is TGCGCCAGCAGCCACGGGACTAGCTCCTACGAGCAGTTCTTC. Translated: CASSHGTSSYEQFF.

The chain couples TRBV5-1 to TRBJ2-1, with D perhaps assigned TRBD1 or TRBD2 (7 bases each). Germline CDR1 and CDR2: SGHRS and YFSETQ. The CDR3 is 17 residues long. V lost 4 bases and J lost 7, with 24 bases in between. DNA of the CDR3: TGCGCCAGCAGCCCCCTCGGGGGGAACAGGGGTTTTAATGAGCAGTTCTTC. Protein product: CASSPLGGNRGFNEQFF.

This chain links TRBV10-3 with TRBJ2-2; D is perhaps TRBD1 (5 bases). Germline V gene data show CDR1 as ENHRY and CDR2 as SYGVKD. The CDR3 extends over 14 amino acids. V dropped 10 bases and J dropped 7 bases, with 19 bases sitting between them. DNA for the CDR3: TGTGCCACAGGGTTGGCAGGAGAAGGCGGGGAGCTGTTTTTT. It encodes CATGLAGEGGELFF.

Here the CDR3 DNA reads TGTGCCAGCAGTCCCGCCGACATGGCTAACAATGAGCAGTACTTC. This encodes CASSPADMANNEQYF. The chain uses TRBV6-6 and TRBJ2-5; D is ambiguous. This CDR3 has 15 residues. The V end lost 5 bases, the J end lost 11 bases, and 24 bases lay between the germline ends. Germline CDR1 and CDR2: MNHNY and SVGAGI (reference sequence).

This clonotype showed up many times. The chain is built from TRBV7-2 and TRBJ2-5, with TRBD1 identical over 10 bases. CDR3 size: 14 residues. Trimming took 4 bases from V and 5 from J; bases not matched to a gene: 4. The germline V gene has CDR1 SGHTA and CDR2 FQGNSA. The CDR3 region is CASSSQGQGETQYF. The CDR3 DNA follows: TGTGCCAGCAGCTCCCAGGGACAGGGGGAGACCCAGTACTTC.

This chain joins TRBV28 and TRBJ2-1, with D hard to call. V shed 2 bases and J shed 8 bases, with 10 bases lying between them. The germline gives CDR1 MDHEN, CDR2 SYDVKM. The CDR3 is made up of 13 amino acids. The CDR3 loop is CASSLQDAHEQFF. The CDR3, as DNA: TGTGCCAGCAGTTTACAGGACGCGCATGAGCAGTTCTTC.

The chain carries TRBV7-9 and TRBJ1-4; D call uncertain. The CDR3 has 14 residues. The V gene lost 3 bases and the J gene lost 7 bases, with 12 bases spanning the gap. Germline assignment: CDR1 SEHNR and CDR2 FQNEAQ (reference sequence). The CDR3 DNA sequence: TGTGCCAGCAGCTTGGCGCAGACCAGTGAAAAACTGTTTTTT. Protein product: CASSLAQTSEKLFF.

The rearrangement joins TRBV5-1 to TRBJ2-5; D unclear. Germline V lookup: CDR1 SGHRS, CDR2 YFSETQ. The ends were cut back, 4 bases at V and 1 base at J, with 11 bases in the middle. The CDR3 length is 14 residues. CDR3 sequence reads: CASSLPDPQETQYF. The CDR3 DNA sequence: TGCGCCAGCAGCCTGCCAGATCCCCAAGAGACCCAGTACTTC.

The chain combines TRBV27 with TRBJ2-6, with TRBD2 as a possible D gene (7 bases). Trimming took off 0 bases at V and 4 bases at J, with 10 bases between the two ends. The CDR3 sequence is 16 residues long. CDR1 and CDR2 (germline): MNHEY, SMNVEV (reference sequence). CDR3: CASSLSGGLGANVLTF. The CDR3 nucleotides read TGTGCCAGCAGTTTATCGGGGGGGCTAGGGGCCAACGTCCTGACTTTC. The full variable domain, its missing parts supplied by reference TRBV27 and TRBJ2-6, is EAQVTQNPRYLITVTGKKLTVTCSQNMNHEYMSWYRQDPGLGLRQIYYSMNVEVTDKGDVPEGYKVSRKEKRNFPLILESPSPNQTSLYFCASSLSGGLGANVLTFGAGSRLTVL.

For this clonotype: An end of the junction does not agree with germline; a read error may underlie this. This chain links TRBV20-1 with TRBJ1-5; D ambiguous. The germline V gene encodes CDR1 DFQATT and CDR2 SNEGSKA (reference sequence). The CDR3 spans 15 residues. The CDR3 bases are TGCAGCGCTAGAGCTCTTGCTAATAGCAATCAGCCCCAGCATTTT. Encoded protein: CSARALANSNQPQHF.

V usage is TRBV6-9 and J usage is TRBJ2-6; 9 bases align to TRBD1. Trimming at V came to 6 bases and at J to 2 bases, leaving 5 bases not matched to a gene. Germline lookup yields CDR1 MNHGY and CDR2 SVAAGI. The CDR3 is 16 residues long. The CDR3 DNA follows: TGTGCCAGCAGACACACAGGGGGCACTGGGGCCAACGTCCTGACTTTC. It codes for CASRHTGGTGANVLTF.

The chain couples TRBV5-1 to TRBJ2-3; the D gene is possibly TRBD1 (6 bases). Trimming shortened V by 0 bases and J by 5 bases, and 13 bases separated the two germline ends. The CDR3 contains 15 residues. Germline-derived CDR1 and CDR2 are SGHRS and YFSETQ. CDR3 in DNA: TGCGCCAGCAGCTTGGGACAGGTACCGGGAGATACGCAGTATTTT. Protein: CASSLGQVPGDTQYF.